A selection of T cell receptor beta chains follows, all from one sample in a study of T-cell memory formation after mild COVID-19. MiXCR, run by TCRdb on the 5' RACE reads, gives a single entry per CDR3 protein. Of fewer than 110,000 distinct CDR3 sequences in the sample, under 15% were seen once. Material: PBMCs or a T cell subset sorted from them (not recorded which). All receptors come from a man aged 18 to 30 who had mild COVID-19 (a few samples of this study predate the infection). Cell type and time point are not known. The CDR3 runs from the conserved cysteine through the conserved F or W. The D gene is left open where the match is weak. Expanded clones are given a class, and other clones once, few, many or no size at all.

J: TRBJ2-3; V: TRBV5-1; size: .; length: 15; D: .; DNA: TGCGCCAGCAGCTTGGAGATGTGGTTGGCAGATACGCAGTATTTT; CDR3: CASSLEMWLADTQYF
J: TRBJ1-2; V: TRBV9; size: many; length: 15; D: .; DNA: TGTGCCAGCAGCGTAGGGGGTCCGATCGAGGGTGGCTACACCTTC; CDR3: CASSVGGPIEGGYTF
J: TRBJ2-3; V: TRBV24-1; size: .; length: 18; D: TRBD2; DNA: TGTGCCACCAGTGACCTCGGGACTAGCGGGGGGGCTGTAGATACGCAGTATTTT; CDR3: CATSDLGTSGGAVDTQYF
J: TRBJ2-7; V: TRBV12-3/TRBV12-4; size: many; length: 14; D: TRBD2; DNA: TGTGCCAGCAGCCTTACTAGCGGCTCCTACGAGCAGTACTTC; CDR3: CASSLTSGSYEQYF
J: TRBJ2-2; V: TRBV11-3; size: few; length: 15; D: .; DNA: TGTGCCAGCAGCCAACCCCGGGGGAACACCGGGGAGCTGTTTTTT; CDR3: CASSQPRGNTGELFF
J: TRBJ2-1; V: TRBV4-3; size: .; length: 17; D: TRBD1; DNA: TGCGCCAGCAGCCAGGTGGGACAGGAGGTAACCTACAATGAGCAGTTCTTC; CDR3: CASSQVGQEVTYNEQFF
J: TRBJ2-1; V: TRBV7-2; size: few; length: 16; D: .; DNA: TGTGCCAGCAGCTTAGTATTTCCGGGGGCTATCGGTGAGCAGTTCTTC; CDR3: CASSLVFPGAIGEQFF
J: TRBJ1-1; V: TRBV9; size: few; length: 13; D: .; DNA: TGTGCCAGCAGCGTAGGGGGCCGGACTGAAGCTTTCTTT; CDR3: CASSVGGRTEAFF
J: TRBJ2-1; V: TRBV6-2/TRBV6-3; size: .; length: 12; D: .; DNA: TGTGCCAGCGGAAGAACCCCGGATGAGCAGTTCTTC; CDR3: CASGRTPDEQFF
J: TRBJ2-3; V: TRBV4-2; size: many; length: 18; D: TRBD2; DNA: TGTGCCAGCAGCCAAGATGTTGTGGGACTAGGTATTCAAGATACGCAGTATTTT; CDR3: CASSQDVVGLGIQDTQYF
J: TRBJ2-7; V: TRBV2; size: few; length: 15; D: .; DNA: TGTGCCAGCAGTGAAGGGGACCGTTTCGTGTACGAGCAGTACTTC; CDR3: CASSEGDRFVYEQYF
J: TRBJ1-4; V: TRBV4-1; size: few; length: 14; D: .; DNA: TGCGCCAGCAGCCAGAGACAGTTTAATGAAAAACTGTTTTTT; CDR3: CASSQRQFNEKLFF
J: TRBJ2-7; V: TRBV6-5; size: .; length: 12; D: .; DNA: TGTGCCAGCAGTCTTCAGGGGCGCGAGCAGTACTTC; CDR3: CASSLQGREQYF
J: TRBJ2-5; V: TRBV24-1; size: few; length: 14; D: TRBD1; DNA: TGTGCCACCCCAAACAGGGGACGCCAAGAGACCCAGTACTTC; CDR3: CATPNRGRQETQYF
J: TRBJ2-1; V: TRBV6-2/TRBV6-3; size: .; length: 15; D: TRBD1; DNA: TGTGCCAGCAGACAACCGGGACAGGGCTACAATGAGCAGTTCTTC; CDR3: CASRQPGQGYNEQFF
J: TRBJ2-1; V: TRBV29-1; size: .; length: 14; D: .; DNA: TGCAGCGTTTTCCGGGACAACCCCTACAATGAGCAGTTCTTC; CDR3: CSVFRDNPYNEQFF
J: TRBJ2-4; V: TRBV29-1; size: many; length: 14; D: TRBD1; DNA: TGCAGCGTAACCCCGACAGGGTGGAAGGGGATTCAGTACTTC; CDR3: CSVTPTGWKGIQYF
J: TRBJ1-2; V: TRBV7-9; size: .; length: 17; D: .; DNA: TGTGCCAGCAGCTCCAATAACGTTGCAGGAGAGACGGATGGCTACACCTTC; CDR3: CASSSNNVAGETDGYTF
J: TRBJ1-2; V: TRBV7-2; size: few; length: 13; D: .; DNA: TGTGCCAGCAGCCCCTGGGACGGATATGGCTACACCTTC; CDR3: CASSPWDGYGYTF
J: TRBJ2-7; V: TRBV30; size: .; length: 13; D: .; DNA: TGTGCCTGGAAAGGGACCGCGGGATTGGAGCAGTACTTC; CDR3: CAWKGTAGLEQYF
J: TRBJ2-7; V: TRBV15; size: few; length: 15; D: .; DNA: TGTGCCACCAGCAGAGAGGCGGGGGCTCGGTACGAGCAGTACTTC; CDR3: CATSREAGARYEQYF
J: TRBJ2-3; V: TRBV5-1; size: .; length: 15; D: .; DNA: TGCGCCAGCAGCCCCCCGACGACAGACCGGGATACGCAGTATTTT; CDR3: CASSPPTTDRDTQYF
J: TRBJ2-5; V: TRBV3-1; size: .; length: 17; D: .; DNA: TGTGCCAGCAGCCAAGATCAGTACAGGGGAGGGTCAGAGACCCAGTACTTC; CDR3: CASSQDQYRGGSETQYF
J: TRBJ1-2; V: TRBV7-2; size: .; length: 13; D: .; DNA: TGTGCCAGCAGCTTAGTGCAGGTTAATGGCTACACCTTC; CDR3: CASSLVQVNGYTF
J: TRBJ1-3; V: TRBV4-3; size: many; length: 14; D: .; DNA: TGCGCCAGCAGCCACACCGGGACAGGAAACACCATATATTTT; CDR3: CASSHTGTGNTIYF
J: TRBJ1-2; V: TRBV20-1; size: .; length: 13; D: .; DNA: TGCAGTGCTAGAGATGAATATAACTATGGCTACACCTTC; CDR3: CSARDEYNYGYTF
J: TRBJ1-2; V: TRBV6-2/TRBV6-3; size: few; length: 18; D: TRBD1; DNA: TGTGCCAGCAGTTACAACCGGGACAGGGGGCTCGGTAGCTATGGCTACACCTTC; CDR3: CASSYNRDRGLGSYGYTF
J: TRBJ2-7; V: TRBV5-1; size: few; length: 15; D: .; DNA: TGCGCCAGCAGCTTGGGAGGGGTGCTCTCCTACGAGCAGTACTTC; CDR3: CASSLGGVLSYEQYF
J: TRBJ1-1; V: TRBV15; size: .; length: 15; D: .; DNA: TGTGCCACCAGCGGCCCCAGGGGTTATGACACTGAAGCTTTCTTT; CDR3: CATSGPRGYDTEAFF
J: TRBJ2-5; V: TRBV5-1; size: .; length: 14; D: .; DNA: TGCGCCAGCAGCTTGGCCCCTACTCAAGAGACCCAGTACTTC; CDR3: CASSLAPTQETQYF
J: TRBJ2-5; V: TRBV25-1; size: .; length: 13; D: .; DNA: TGTGCCAGCAGCCGGAGGGGGAAGGAGACCCAGTACTTC; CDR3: CASSRRGKETQYF
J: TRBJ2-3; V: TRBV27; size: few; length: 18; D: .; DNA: TGTGCCAGCAGTTTATCGCCCCTGGTGGCGGGGGCCACAGATACGCAGTATTTT; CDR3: CASSLSPLVAGATDTQYF
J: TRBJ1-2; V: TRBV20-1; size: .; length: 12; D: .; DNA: TGCAGTGCTGCTAGGGGGGGTAACGGCTACACCTTC; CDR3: CSAARGGNGYTF
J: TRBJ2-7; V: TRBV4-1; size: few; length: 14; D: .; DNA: TGCGCCAGCAGCACACAAGAGGGGGGCTACGAGCAGTACTTC; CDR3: CASSTQEGGYEQYF
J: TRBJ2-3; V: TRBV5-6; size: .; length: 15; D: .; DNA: TGTGCCAGCAGCTTGGAACAGTATAGCACAGATACGCAGTATTTT; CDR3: CASSLEQYSTDTQYF
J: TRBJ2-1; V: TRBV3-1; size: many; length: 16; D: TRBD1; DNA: TGTGCCAGCAGCCTCGGACAGGGGGACTCCTACAATGAGCAGTTCTTC; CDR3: CASSLGQGDSYNEQFF